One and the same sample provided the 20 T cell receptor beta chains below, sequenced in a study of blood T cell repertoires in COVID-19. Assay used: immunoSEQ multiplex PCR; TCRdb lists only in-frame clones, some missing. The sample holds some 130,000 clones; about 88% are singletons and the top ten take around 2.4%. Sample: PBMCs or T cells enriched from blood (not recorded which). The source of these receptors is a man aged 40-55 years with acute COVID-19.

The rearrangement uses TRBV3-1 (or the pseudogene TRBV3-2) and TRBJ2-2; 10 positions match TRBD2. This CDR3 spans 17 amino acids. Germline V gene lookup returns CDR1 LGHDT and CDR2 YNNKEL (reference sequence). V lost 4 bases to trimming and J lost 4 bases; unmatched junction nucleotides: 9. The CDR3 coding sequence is TGTGCCAGCAGCCTTGGCCTTCCTAGCGGGGGCACCGGGGAGCTGTTTTTT. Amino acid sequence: CASSLGLPSGGTGELFF.

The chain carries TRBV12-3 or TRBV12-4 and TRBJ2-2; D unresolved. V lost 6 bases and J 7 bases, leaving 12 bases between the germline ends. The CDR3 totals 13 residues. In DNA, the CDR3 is TGTGCCAGCAGCCTCGTGAGTGACGGGGAGCTGTTTTTT. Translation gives CASSLVSDGELFF.

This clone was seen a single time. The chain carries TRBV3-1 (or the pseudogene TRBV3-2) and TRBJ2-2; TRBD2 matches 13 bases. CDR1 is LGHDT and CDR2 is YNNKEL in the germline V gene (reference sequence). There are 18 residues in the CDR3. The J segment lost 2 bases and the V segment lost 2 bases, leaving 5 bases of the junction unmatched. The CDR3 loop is CASSQKLAGGPNTGELFF. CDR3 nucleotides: TGTGCCAGCAGCCAAAAACTAGCGGGAGGGCCTAACACCGGGGAGCTGTTTTTT.

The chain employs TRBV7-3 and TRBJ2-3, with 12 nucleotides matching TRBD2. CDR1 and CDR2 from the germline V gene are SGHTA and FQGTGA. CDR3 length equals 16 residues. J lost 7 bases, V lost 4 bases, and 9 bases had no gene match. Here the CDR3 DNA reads TGTGCCAGCAGCTCCCCACTAGCGGGAGGCGGGAATACGCAGTATTTT. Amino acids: CASSSPLAGGGNTQYF.

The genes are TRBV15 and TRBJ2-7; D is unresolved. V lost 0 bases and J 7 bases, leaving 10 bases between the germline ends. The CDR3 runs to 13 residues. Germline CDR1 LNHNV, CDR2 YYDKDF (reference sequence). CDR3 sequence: CATSRDPSEEQYF. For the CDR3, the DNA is TGTGCCACCAGCAGAGATCCTTCGGAGGAGCAGTACTTC.

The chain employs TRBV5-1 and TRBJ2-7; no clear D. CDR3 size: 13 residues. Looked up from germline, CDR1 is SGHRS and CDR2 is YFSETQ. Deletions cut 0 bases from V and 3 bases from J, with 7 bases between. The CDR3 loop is CASSLGENYEQYF. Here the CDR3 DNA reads TGCGCCAGCAGCTTGGGAGAAAACTACGAGCAGTACTTC.

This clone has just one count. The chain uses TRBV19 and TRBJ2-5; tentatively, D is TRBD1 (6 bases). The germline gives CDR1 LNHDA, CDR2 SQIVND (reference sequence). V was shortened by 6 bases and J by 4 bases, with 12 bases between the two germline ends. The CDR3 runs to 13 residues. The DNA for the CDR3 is TGTGCCAGTAGCTTACAGGGAGCAGAGACCCAGTACTTC. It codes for CASSLQGAETQYF.

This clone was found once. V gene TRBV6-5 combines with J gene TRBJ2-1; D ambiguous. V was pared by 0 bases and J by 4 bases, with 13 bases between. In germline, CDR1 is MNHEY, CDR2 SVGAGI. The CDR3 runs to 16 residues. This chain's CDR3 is CASSYSILPNYNEQFF. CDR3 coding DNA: TGTGCCAGCAGTTACTCGATCCTGCCTAATTACAATGAGCAGTTCTTC.

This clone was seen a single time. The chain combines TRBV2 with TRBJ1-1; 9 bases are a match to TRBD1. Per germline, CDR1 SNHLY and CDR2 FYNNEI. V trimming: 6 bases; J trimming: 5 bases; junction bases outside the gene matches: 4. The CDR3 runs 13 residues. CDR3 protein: CASRGTGRTEAFF. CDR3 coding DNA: TGTGCCAGCAGAGGGACAGGGAGAACTGAAGCTTTCTTT.

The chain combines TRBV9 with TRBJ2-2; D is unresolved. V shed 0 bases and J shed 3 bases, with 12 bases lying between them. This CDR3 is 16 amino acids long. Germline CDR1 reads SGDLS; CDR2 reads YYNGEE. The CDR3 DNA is TGTGCCAGCAGCGTAGCAGGCAGATTGGACACCGGGGAGCTGTTTTTT. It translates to CASSVAGRLDTGELFF.

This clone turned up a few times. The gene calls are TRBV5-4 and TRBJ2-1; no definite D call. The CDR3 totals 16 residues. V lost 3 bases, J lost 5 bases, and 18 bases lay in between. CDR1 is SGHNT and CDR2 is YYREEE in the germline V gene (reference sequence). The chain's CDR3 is CASSSKKRVVDNEQFF. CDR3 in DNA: TGTGCCAGCAGCTCCAAGAAGCGTGTCGTGGACAATGAGCAGTTCTTC.

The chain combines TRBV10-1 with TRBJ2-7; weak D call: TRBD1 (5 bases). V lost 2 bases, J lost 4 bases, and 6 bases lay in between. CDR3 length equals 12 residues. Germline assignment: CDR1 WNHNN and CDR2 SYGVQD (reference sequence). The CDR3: CASSETGYEQYF. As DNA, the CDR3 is TGCGCCAGCAGTGAGACAGGATACGAGCAGTACTTC.

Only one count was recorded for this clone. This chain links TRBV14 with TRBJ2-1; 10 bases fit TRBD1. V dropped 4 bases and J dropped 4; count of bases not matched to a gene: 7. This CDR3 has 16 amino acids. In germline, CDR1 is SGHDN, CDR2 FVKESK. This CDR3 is CASSLSRDRGYNEQFF. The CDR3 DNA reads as TGTGCCAGCAGCCTCTCCCGGGACAGGGGATACAATGAGCAGTTCTTC.

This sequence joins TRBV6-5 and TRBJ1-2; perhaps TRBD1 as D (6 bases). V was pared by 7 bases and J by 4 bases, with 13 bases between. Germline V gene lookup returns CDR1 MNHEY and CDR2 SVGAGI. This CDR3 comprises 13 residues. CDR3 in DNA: TGTGCCAGCATCCCGGACAGCTCCTATGGCTACACCTTC. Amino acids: CASIPDSSYGYTF.

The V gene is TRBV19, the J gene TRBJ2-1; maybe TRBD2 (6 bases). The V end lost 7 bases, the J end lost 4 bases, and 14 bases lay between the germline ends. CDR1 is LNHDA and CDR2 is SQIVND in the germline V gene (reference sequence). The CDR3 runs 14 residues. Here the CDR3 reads CASTTWAGYNEQFF. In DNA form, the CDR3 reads TGTGCCAGTACCACGTGGGCGGGATACAATGAGCAGTTCTTC.

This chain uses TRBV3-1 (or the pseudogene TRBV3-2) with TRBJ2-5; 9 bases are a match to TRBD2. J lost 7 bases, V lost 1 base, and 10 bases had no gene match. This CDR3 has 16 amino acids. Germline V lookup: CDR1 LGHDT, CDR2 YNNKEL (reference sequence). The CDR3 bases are TGTGCCAGCAGCCAAGCTAGCGGGACCACCTCGGGGACCCAGTACTTC. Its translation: CASSQASGTTSGTQYF.

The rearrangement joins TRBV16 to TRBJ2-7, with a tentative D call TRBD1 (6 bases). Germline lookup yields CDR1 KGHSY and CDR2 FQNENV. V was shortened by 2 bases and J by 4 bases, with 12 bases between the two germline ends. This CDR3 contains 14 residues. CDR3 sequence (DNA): TGTGCCAGCAGCCAAAAAAGGGGGAAGTACGAGCAGTACTTC. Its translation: CASSQKRGKYEQYF.

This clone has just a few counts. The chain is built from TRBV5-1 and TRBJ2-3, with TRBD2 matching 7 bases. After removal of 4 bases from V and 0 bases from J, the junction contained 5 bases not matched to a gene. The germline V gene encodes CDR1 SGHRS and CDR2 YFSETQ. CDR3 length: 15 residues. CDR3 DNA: TGCGCCAGCAGCAGCGGGACGTCTAGCACAGATACGCAGTATTTT. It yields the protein CASSSGTSSTDTQYF. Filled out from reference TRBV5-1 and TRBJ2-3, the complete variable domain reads KAGVTQTPRYLIKTRGQQVTLSCSPISGHRSVSWYQQTPGQGLQFLFEYFSETQRNKGNFPGRFSGRQFSNSRSEMNVSTLELGDSALYLCASSSGTSSTDTQYFGPGTRLTVL.

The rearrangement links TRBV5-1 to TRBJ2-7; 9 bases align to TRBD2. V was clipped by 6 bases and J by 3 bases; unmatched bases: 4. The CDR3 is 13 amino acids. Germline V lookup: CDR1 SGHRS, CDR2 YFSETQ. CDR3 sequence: CASTPSGNYEQYF. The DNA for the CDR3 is TGCGCCAGCACCCCTAGCGGGAACTACGAGCAGTACTTC.

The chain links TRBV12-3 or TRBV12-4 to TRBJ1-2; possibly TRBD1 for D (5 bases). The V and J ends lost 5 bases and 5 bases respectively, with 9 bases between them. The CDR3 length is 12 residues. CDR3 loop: CASSADSYGYTF. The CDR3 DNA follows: TGTGCCAGCAGTGCAGACAGTTATGGCTACACCTTC.